Presented here are 17 T cell receptor beta chains from one specimen sequenced in a study of cytotoxic CD8 clonotypes in ibrutinib-treated CLL. The protocol was immunoSEQ multiplex PCR, while the TCRdb copy is restricted to in-frame clones and leaves out a portion. The sample lists about 140,000 clones; approximately 75% were seen once. The sample in question was PBMCs, obtained after 12 months of ibrutinib treatment. The receptors derive from a human donor with chronic lymphocytic leukemia.

This chain connects TRBV6-4 to TRBJ2-1; 7 bases line up with TRBD1. With V trimmed by 5 bases and J by 3 bases, 10 bases remained unmatched. Per the germline V gene, CDR1 is MRHNA and CDR2 is SNTAGT. The CDR3 consists of 16 residues. The CDR3 protein is CASSSESRTGYNEQFF. In DNA, the CDR3 is TGTGCCAGCAGTTCGGAATCCAGGACAGGCTACAATGAGCAGTTCTTC.

The J gene is TRBJ2-3, the V gene TRBV19; 8 nucleotides align to TRBD1. Trimming cost V 5 bases and J 5 bases; bases outside gene matches: 12. CDR1 and CDR2 (germline): LNHDA, SQIVND (reference sequence). The length of the CDR3 is 16 residues. Here the CDR3 DNA reads TGTGCCAGTAGTGGGATCGAGACAGGGGTTAGAGATACGCAGTATTTT. It yields the protein CASSGIETGVRDTQYF.

The rearrangement joins TRBV6-1 to TRBJ1-3, with D hard to call. CDR1 and CDR2 (germline): MNHNS, SASEGT. The CDR3 spans 16 residues. The V end lost 2 bases, the J end lost 0 bases, and 11 bases lay between the germline ends. DNA of the CDR3: TGTGCCAGCAGTGAACGGGGAGATAACTCTGGAAACACCATATATTTT. Amino acids: CASSERGDNSGNTIYF.

The V call is TRBV13, the J call TRBJ2-7; 7 bases fit TRBD1. Germline values: CDR1 PRHDT, CDR2 FYEKMQ (reference sequence). This CDR3 is built from 13 residues. J gave up 0 bases and V 8 bases, and 4 bases lay outside the gene matches. The CDR3 loop reads CASRGQTSYEQYF. Written as DNA, the CDR3 is TGTGCCAGCCGGGGACAGACCTCCTACGAGCAGTACTTC.

The chain carries TRBV4-3 and TRBJ2-7, with 11 bases that match TRBD2. The germline V gene encodes CDR1 LGHNA and CDR2 YSLEER. V dropped 0 bases and J dropped 6; count of bases not matched to a gene: 10. The CDR3 runs to 17 residues. The CDR3 here is CASSQENGLGLAVEQYF. The CDR3 DNA sequence: TGCGCCAGCAGCCAAGAAAACGGGTTGGGACTAGCGGTCGAGCAGTACTTC.

The chain couples TRBV11-2 to TRBJ2-7; 7 nucleotides agree with TRBD1. Germline V lookup: CDR1 SGHAT, CDR2 FQNNGV. The CDR3 loop spans 14 amino acids. With V trimmed by 2 bases and J by 6 bases, 7 bases remained unmatched. The CDR3 sequence is CASSLNRGLGEQYF. The CDR3 DNA sequence: TGTGCCAGCAGCTTAAATAGGGGGCTTGGCGAGCAGTACTTC. The full variable domain, completed using reference TRBV11-2 and TRBJ2-7, is EAGVAQSPRYKIIEKRQSVAFWCNPISGHATLYWYQQILGQGPKLLIQFQNNGVVDDSQLPKDRFSAERLKGVDSTLKIQPAKLEDSAVYLCASSLNRGLGEQYFGPGTRLTVT.

J is TRBJ2-7 and V is TRBV28, with D perhaps TRBD1 (5 bases). Per the germline V gene, CDR1 is MDHEN and CDR2 is SYDVKM. The CDR3 has 15 residues. Deletions cut 1 base from V and 2 bases from J, with 12 bases between. The CDR3 loop is CASSLLQAMAYEQYF. The CDR3 DNA follows: TGTGCCAGCAGTTTATTACAGGCAATGGCCTACGAGCAGTACTTC. The whole variable domain, remainder taken from reference TRBV28 and TRBJ2-7, is DVKVTQSSRYLVKRTGEKVFLECVQDMDHENMFWYRQDPGLGLRLIYFSYDVKMKEKGDIPEGYSVSREKKERFSLILESASTNQTSMYLCASSLLQAMAYEQYFGPGTRLTVT.

This clone was picked up a small number of times. V gene TRBV19 combines with J gene TRBJ1-2; unclear D gene. V lost 0 bases and J lost 8, with 13 bases in between. Germline V gives CDR1 LNHDA, CDR2 SQIVND (reference sequence). The length of the CDR3 is 14 residues. CDR3 sequence (DNA): TGTGCCAGTAGTATAGATCACTTGTTACAAGGCTACACCTTC. Translating it yields CASSIDHLLQGYTF. Variable domain in full (rest from reference TRBV19 and TRBJ1-2): DGGITQSPKYLFRKEGQNVTLSCEQNLNHDAMYWYRQDPGQGLRLIYYSQIVNDFQKGDIAEGYSVSREKKESFPLTVTSAQKNPTAFYLCASSIDHLLQGYTFGSGTRLTVV.

The chain is built from TRBV4-2 and TRBJ2-3, with D possibly being TRBD2 (5 bases). The CDR3 spans 16 residues. CDR1 is LGHNA, CDR2 YNFKEQ, per germline. V was clipped by 3 bases and J by 0 bases, with 13 bases between them. The CDR3 sequence: CASSQRAASSTDTQYF. The CDR3 DNA follows: TGTGCCAGCAGCCAGCGGGCGGCTTCTAGCACAGATACGCAGTATTTT.

The V gene is TRBV6-1, the J gene TRBJ2-7; D uncertain. Looked up from germline, CDR1 is MNHNS and CDR2 is SASEGT. This CDR3 region has 12 residues. Trimming took 6 bases from V and 2 from J, leaving 8 bases between them. CDR3 nucleotides: TGTGCCAGCAGGGTTACCACCTACGAGCAGTACTTC. Translation gives CASRVTTYEQYF.

The rearrangement joins TRBV19 to TRBJ2-7; 8 nucleotides agree with TRBD1. This CDR3 comprises 13 residues. Trimming removed 5 bases from V and 1 base from J; junction bases left unmatched: 1. The V gene's germline CDR1 is LNHDA and CDR2 SQIVND (reference sequence). CDR3 sequence: CASSGQGSYEQYF. CDR3 coding DNA: TGTGCCAGTAGTGGACAGGGTTCCTACGAGCAGTACTTC.

This chain links TRBV25-1 with TRBJ1-1, with D possibly being TRBD1 (6 bases). The CDR3 covers 13 residues. V was cut by 6 bases and J by 5 bases, with 13 bases left in between. Germline V lookup: CDR1 MGHDK, CDR2 SYGVNS. The CDR3: CASRGGGGTEAFF. The CDR3 DNA is TGTGCCAGCAGAGGGGGGGGAGGAACTGAAGCTTTCTTT.

The V call is TRBV6-5, the J call TRBJ1-5; unclear D gene. Trimming removed 0 bases from V and 1 base from J, with 4 bases in between. CDR1 and CDR2 (germline): MNHEY, SVGAGI. The CDR3 is 14 amino acids. As DNA, the CDR3 is TGTGCCAGCAGTTACTCGTACAGCAATCAGCCCCAGCATTTT. This translates into CASSYSYSNQPQHF.

The rearrangement uses TRBV5-8 and TRBJ2-2; D gene ambiguous. V was shortened by 3 bases and J by 0 bases, with 12 bases between the two germline ends. CDR1 is SGHTS and CDR2 is YDEGEE in the germline V gene. This CDR3 has 16 amino acids. As DNA, the CDR3 is TGTGCCAGCAGCTCTATACAGTGGGCGAACACCGGGGAGCTGTTTTTT. Translated, it gives CASSSIQWANTGELFF.

Only one count was recorded for this clone. V and J are TRBV6-1 and TRBJ2-2; 8 nucleotides match TRBD2. The CDR3 is 14 amino acids. Looked up from germline, CDR1 is MNHNS and CDR2 is SASEGT. The trim removed 10 bases at V and 4 bases at J, leaving 8 bases unmatched. The CDR3 DNA sequence: TGTGCCACCCGACAGCGGGGGTCCACCGGGGAGCTGTTTTTT. This gives the protein CATRQRGSTGELFF.

This clone was seen a few times. The chain has TRBV6-5 and TRBJ2-1; tentatively, D is TRBD2 (6 bases). The V gene's germline CDR1 is MNHEY and CDR2 SVGAGI. This CDR3 contains 14 residues. Between the trimmed V and J ends, which lost 4 bases and 7 bases, there was a span of 14 bases. CDR3 region: CASSSIPGENEQFF. The DNA for the CDR3 is TGTGCCAGCAGTTCAATCCCGGGGGAGAATGAGCAGTTCTTC.

V gene TRBV19 combines with J gene TRBJ1-2; D unclear. The CDR3 is 15 amino acids. The V end lost 1 base, the J end lost 2 bases, and 11 bases lay between the germline ends. Germline CDR1 reads LNHDA; CDR2 reads SQIVND (reference sequence). CDR3 DNA sequence: TGTGCCAGTAGTATAGGACCGGGGAACAACTATGGCTACACCTTC. This encodes CASSIGPGNNYGYTF. The full variable domain, in which reference TRBV19 and TRBJ1-2 provide the parts outside the CDR3, is DGGITQSPKYLFRKEGQNVTLSCEQNLNHDAMYWYRQDPGQGLRLIYYSQIVNDFQKGDIAEGYSVSREKKESFPLTVTSAQKNPTAFYLCASSIGPGNNYGYTFGSGTRLTVV.